This T cell receptor beta chain is drawn from a study of blood T cell repertoires in COVID-19. The protocol was immunoSEQ multiplex PCR, while the TCRdb copy is restricted to in-frame clones and leaves out a portion. In the table there are about 100,000 clones, 85% to 90% of which are singletons. Specimen: peripheral blood. The TCR sequence derives from a human donor in a cohort sampled during active COVID-19.

The CDR3 is CASSLELASDTQYF. The CDR3 nucleotides read TGTGCCAGCAGCTTAGAGCTAGCTAGCGATACGCAGTATTTT. This chain joins TRBV7-3 and TRBJ2-3; a weak D match, TRBD2 (5 bases). Trimming removed 2 bases at V and 6 bases at J, with 12 bases between. The CDR3 is 14 amino acids. Germline CDR1 and CDR2: SGHTA and FQGTGA.